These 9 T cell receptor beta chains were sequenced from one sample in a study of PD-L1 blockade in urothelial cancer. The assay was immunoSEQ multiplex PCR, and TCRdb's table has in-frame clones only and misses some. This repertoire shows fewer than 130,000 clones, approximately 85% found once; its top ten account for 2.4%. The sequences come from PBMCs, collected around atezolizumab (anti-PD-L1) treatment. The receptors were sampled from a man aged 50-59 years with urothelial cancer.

The CDR3 DNA follows: TGTGCCAGCAGTTCGACAGGGGGCAATCAGCCCCAGCATTTT. Its translation is CASSSTGGNQPQHF. This chain connects TRBV28 to TRBJ1-5; 8 nucleotides align to TRBD1. The ends lost 4 bases at V and 2 bases at J; junction bases unmatched: 1. Germline CDR1 reads MDHEN; CDR2 reads SYDVKM. The CDR3 spans 14 residues.

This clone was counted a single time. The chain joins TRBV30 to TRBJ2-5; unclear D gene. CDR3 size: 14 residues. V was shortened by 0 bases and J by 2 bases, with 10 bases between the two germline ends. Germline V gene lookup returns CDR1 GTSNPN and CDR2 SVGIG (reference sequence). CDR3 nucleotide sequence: TGTGCCTGGAGTGTAGGAGCTATTCAAGAGACCCAGTACTTC. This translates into CAWSVGAIQETQYF.

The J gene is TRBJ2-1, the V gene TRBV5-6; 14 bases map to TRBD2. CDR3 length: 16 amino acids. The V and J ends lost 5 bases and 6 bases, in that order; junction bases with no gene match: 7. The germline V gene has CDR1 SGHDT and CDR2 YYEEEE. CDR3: CASRPGLAGVGNEQFF. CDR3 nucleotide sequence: TGTGCCAGCAGACCGGGACTAGCGGGAGTAGGCAATGAGCAGTTCTTC.

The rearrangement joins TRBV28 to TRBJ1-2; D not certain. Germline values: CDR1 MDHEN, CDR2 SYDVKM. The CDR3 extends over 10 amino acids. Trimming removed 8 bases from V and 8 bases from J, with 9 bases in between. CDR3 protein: CASGAGGYTF. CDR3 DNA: TGTGCCAGCGGCGCGGGGGGCTACACCTTC.

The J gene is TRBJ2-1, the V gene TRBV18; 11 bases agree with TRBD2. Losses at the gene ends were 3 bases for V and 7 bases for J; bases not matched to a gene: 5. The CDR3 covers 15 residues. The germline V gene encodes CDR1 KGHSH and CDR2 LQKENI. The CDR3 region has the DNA TGTGCCAGCTCACCTTTACTAGCGGGAGATAATGAGCAGTTCTTC. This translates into CASSPLLAGDNEQFF.

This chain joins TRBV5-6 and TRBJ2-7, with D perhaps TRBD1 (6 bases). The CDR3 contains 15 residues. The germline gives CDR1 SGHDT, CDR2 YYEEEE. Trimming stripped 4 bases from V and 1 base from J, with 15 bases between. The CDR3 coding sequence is TGTGCCAGCAGCAGCAGGGGCCAGCATTCCTACGAGCAGTACTTC. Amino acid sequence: CASSSRGQHSYEQYF.

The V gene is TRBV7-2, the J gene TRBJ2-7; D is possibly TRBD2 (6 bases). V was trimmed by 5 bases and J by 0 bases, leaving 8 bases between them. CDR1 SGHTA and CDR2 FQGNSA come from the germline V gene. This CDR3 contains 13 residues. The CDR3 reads CASSETSSYEQYF. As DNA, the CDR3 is TGTGCCAGCAGCGAGACTAGCTCCTACGAGCAGTACTTC.

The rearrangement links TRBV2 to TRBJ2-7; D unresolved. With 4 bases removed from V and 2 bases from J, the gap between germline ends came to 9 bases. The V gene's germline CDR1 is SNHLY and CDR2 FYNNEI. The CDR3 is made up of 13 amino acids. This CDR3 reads CASSVLETYEQYF. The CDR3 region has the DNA TGTGCCAGCAGTGTATTAGAGACCTACGAGCAGTACTTC. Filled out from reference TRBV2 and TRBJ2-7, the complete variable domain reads EPEVTQTPSHQVTQMGQEVILRCVPISNHLYFYWYRQILGQKVEFLVSFYNNEISEKSEIFDDQFSVERPDGSNFTLKIRSTKLEDSAMYFCASSVLETYEQYFGPGTRLTVT.

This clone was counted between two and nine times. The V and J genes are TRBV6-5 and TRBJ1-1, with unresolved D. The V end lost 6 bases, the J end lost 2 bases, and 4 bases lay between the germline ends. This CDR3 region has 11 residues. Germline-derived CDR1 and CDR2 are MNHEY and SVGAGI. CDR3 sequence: CASRLNTEAFF. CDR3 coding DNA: TGTGCCAGCAGACTTAACACTGAAGCTTTCTTT.